This is a list of T cell receptor beta chains from one sample in a study of T cell repertoires in cytomegalovirus infection. TCRdb called the reads again in MiXCR, with one record for every CDR3 protein. The sample shows roughly 920,000 distinct CDR3 sequences, approximately 33% of them seen only once. Their antigens remain unidentified. Here the sequenced sample was cultured CD8+ T cells from PBMCs, taken from culture after CMV antigen stimulation. The receptors were sampled from a human donor in good health (CMV status not recorded). Some clones in this sample may be carry-over from other donors' samples. The CDR3 runs from the conserved cysteine through the conserved F or W. D genes are given only for firm matches. Clone size is given for some rows only: seen once, a few or many times, or a class if the clone is expanded.

j_call clone_size d_call v_call cdr3_aa cdr3_nt
TRBJ1-5 few . TRBV6-1 CASFSRDTSYQPQHF TGTGCCAGCTTTAGCCGGGACACTTCATATCAGCCCCAGCATTTT
TRBJ1-3 few . TRBV7-2 CASSLNDWNSGNTIYF TGTGCCAGCAGCTTAAATGATTGGAACTCCGGAAACACCATATATTTT
TRBJ1-1 . . TRBV5-1 CASRPTLDPLRAFF TGCGCCAGCAGGCCCACGCTGGACCCCCTAAGGGCTTTCTTT
TRBJ2-2 few . TRBV27 CACCSGLNTGELFF TGTGCCTGCTGCTCGGGGCTTAACACCGGGGAGCTGTTTTTT
TRBJ2-1 many . TRBV7-6 CASSRQEFRYNEQFF TGTGCCAGCAGCCGACAGGAATTTCGATACAATGAGCAGTTCTTC
TRBJ1-2 few . TRBV6-8 CASSYISGEGYGYTF TGTGCCAGCAGTTATATCTCAGGGGAGGGCTATGGCTACACCTTC
TRBJ1-1 few . TRBV5-6 CASSPDVLFVTEAFF TGTGCCAGCAGCCCCGATGTGCTGTTTGTCACTGAAGCTTTCTTT
TRBJ2-1 few . TRBV20-1 CSARDQWGTYNEQFF TGCAGTGCTAGAGATCAGTGGGGGACCTACAATGAGCAGTTCTTC
TRBJ1-1 few . TRBV5-1 CASSLVSALNTEAFF TGCGCCAGCAGCTTGGTGTCGGCACTGAACACTGAAGCTTTCTTT
TRBJ1-6 . . TRBV11-2 CASSLGTVPGQNSPLHF TGTGCCAGCAGCTTAGGGACCGTACCAGGACAAAATTCACCCCTCCACTTT
TRBJ1-1 . TRBD1 TRBV15 CATSSGQGDTEAFF TGTGCCACCAGCTCGGGACAGGGAGATACTGAAGCTTTCTTT
TRBJ1-2 few . TRBV14 CASSLPDINYGYTF TGTGCCAGCAGCCTACCCGACATTAATTATGGCTACACCTTC
TRBJ2-5 . TRBD2 TRBV6-6 CASTPLLAEETQYF TGTGCCAGCACGCCCCTACTAGCGGAAGAGACCCAGTACTTC
TRBJ1-5 . . TRBV7-2 CASSLRWDSNQPQHF TGTGCCAGCAGCTTAAGATGGGATAGCAATCAGCCCCAGCATTTT
TRBJ1-2 few . TRBV6-2/TRBV6-3 CASSYSVGTDYYGYTF TGTGCCAGCAGTTACTCAGTAGGGACGGATTACTATGGCTACACCTTC
TRBJ2-5 . TRBD2 TRBV27 CASSLRLAGDEGETQYF TGTGCCAGCAGTTTAAGGCTAGCGGGGGACGAGGGAGAGACCCAGTACTTC
TRBJ1-1 . . TRBV19 CASSRIFIRGKNTEAFF TGTGCCAGTAGTCGAATTTTTATAAGGGGCAAGAACACTGAAGCTTTCTTT
TRBJ1-5 . . TRBV5-3 CANSLNRMNQPQHF TGTGCCAACAGCCTGAACCGAATGAATCAGCCCCAGCATTTT
TRBJ2-1 many . TRBV7-2 CASSLESSSYNEQFF TGTGCCAGCAGCTTAGAGTCCAGTTCCTACAATGAGCAGTTCTTC
TRBJ1-1 many . TRBV10-3 CAISDGPWDTGQLNTEAFF TGTGCCATCAGTGATGGGCCATGGGATACGGGGCAATTAAACACTGAAGCTTTCTTT
TRBJ2-5 many . TRBV27 CASKWGTPAETQYF TGTGCCAGCAAATGGGGGACCCCGGCGGAGACCCAGTACTTC
TRBJ2-1 . TRBD1 TRBV5-5 CASSPAIDRVFGEQFF TGTGCCAGCAGCCCCGCCATAGACAGGGTCTTTGGTGAGCAGTTCTTC
TRBJ2-1 . TRBD2 TRBV19 CASSIRPGGYNEQFF TGTGCCAGTAGTATCAGACCGGGGGGGTACAATGAGCAGTTCTTC
TRBJ1-4 few . TRBV18 CASSPDDGEKLFF TGTGCCAGCTCTCCCGATGACGGTGAAAAACTGTTTTTT
TRBJ1-1 . . TRBV12-3/TRBV12-4 CASTPGFGTEAFF TGTGCCAGCACCCCAGGGTTTGGCACTGAAGCTTTCTTT
TRBJ1-2 . TRBD1 TRBV6-5 CASSYSRTGKVYGYTF TGTGCCAGCAGTTATTCCAGGACAGGGAAAGTCTATGGCTACACCTTC
TRBJ2-1 . . TRBV18 CASSPRLEDKLSSYNEQFF TGTGCCAGCTCACCCCGGCTAGAGGACAAATTGAGCTCCTACAATGAGCAGTTCTTC
TRBJ2-1 many . TRBV6-5 CASSYSSVKYEQFF TGTGCCAGCAGTTACTCCTCCGTCAAATATGAGCAGTTCTTC
TRBJ1-2 . . TRBV6-2/TRBV6-3 CASSPGYGNYGYTF TGTGCCAGCAGTCCGGGGTATGGTAACTATGGCTACACCTTC
TRBJ2-5 . . TRBV4-2 CASSSDAGYYGETQYF TGTGCCAGCAGCTCAGATGCGGGCTACTATGGCGAGACCCAGTACTTC
TRBJ1-5 few . TRBV19 CASSSRLVNSNQPQHF TGTGCCAGTAGCAGCAGGCTAGTGAATAGCAATCAGCCCCAGCATTTT
TRBJ2-5 few . TRBV11-2 CASSLDPAGQETQYF TGTGCCAGCAGCTTAGATCCCGCAGGCCAAGAGACCCAGTACTTC
TRBJ1-2 . . TRBV12-3/TRBV12-4 CASSLGRGDPWGYTF TGTGCCAGCAGTTTGGGCAGGGGTGACCCTTGGGGCTACACCTTC
TRBJ2-7 . TRBD1 TRBV6-5 CASRPDRGRGEQYF TGTGCCAGCAGACCGGACAGGGGGCGAGGCGAGCAGTACTTC
TRBJ2-2 few . TRBV12-3/TRBV12-4 CASSSAPRGTGELFF TGTGCCAGCAGTTCAGCCCCGCGGGGCACCGGGGAGCTGTTTTTT
TRBJ2-2 . TRBD1 TRBV6-5 CASGQGSNTGELFF TGTGCCAGCGGACAGGGATCGAACACCGGGGAGCTGTTTTTT
TRBJ1-5 many TRBD1 TRBV27 CATAETGGNNQPQHF TGTGCCACCGCCGAGACAGGGGGGAACAATCAGCCCCAGCATTTT
TRBJ1-6 . . TRBV2 CASSEALRASPYNSPLHF TGTGCCAGCAGTGAAGCGCTTAGGGCGTCTCCTTATAATTCACCCCTCCACTTT
TRBJ2-3 few . TRBV5-6 CASSLYGALKTDTQYF TGTGCCAGCAGCTTGTATGGGGCCTTGAAGACAGATACGCAGTATTTT
TRBJ2-2 . TRBD1 TRBV12-3/TRBV12-4 CASSRDRGLGTGELFF TGTGCCAGCAGCCGGGACAGGGGGCTCGGGACCGGGGAGCTGTTTTTT
TRBJ1-3 . TRBD1 TRBV6-6 CASSGDSRSSGNTIYF TGTGCCAGCAGTGGGGACAGCAGAAGCTCTGGAAACACCATATATTTT